The rows below give T cell receptor beta chains drawn from one sample of a study of T cells in tumors after PD-1 blockade. Measured with immunoSEQ multiplex PCR; TCRdb has only the in-frame clones, and not every one. The sample has around 34,000 clones, about three quarters seen once. The sequenced sample was PBMCs, obtained after anti-PD-1 treatment. The receptors shown here come from a human donor with basal cell carcinoma. CDR3s include the opening cysteine and the closing phenylalanine or tryptophan. Each record gives: V gene, clone size, J gene, D gene, CDR3 DNA, CDR3 protein. A D gene is named only where the DNA matches it firmly. Rows give clone size only sometimes, using once, few, many, or a class for an expanded clone.

>TRBV6-2/TRBV6-3|-|TRBJ1-6|TRBD1
TGTGCCAGCAGTTACTCGTGGGACAGGCTAAGATTCAATTCACCCCTCCACTTT
CASSYSWDRLRFNSPLHF
>TRBV4-2|few|TRBJ1-3|-
TGTGCCAGCAGCCAACTACCAGGTGGCAGCTCTGGAAACACCATATATTTT
CASSQLPGGSSGNTIYF
>TRBV12-3/TRBV12-4|few|TRBJ2-7|TRBD1
TGTGCCAGCAGTAGGGGGCCCTACGAGCAGTACTTC
CASSRGPYEQYF
>TRBV7-8|-|TRBJ2-3|-
TGTGCCAGCAGGGGGGGACTGTACGGCACAGATACGCAGTATTTT
CASRGGLYGTDTQYF
>TRBV5-1|-|TRBJ2-2|-
TGCGCCAGCACCAGGTCGGAGTGGACCGGGGAGCTGTTTTTT
CASTRSEWTGELFF
>TRBV15|-|TRBJ2-1|TRBD2
TGTGCCACCAGCAGAGAGACTAGCGGGGGGGAGCAGTTCTTC
CATSRETSGGEQFF
>TRBV7-2|-|TRBJ2-1|TRBD2
TGTGCCAGCAGCCAAGTGGGGGGGGGTGACCGTGAGCAGTTCTTC
CASSQVGGGDREQFF
>TRBV3-1/TRBV3-2|-|TRBJ2-6|TRBD1
TGTGCCAGCAGCCCCCCGGGGGACAGGGCCGGGGCCAACGTCCTGACTTTC
CASSPPGDRAGANVLTF
>TRBV5-8|-|TRBJ2-5|TRBD1
TGTGCCAGCAGCCCCGGGACAGGGAATTACGGAGAGACCCAGTACTTC
CASSPGTGNYGETQYF
>TRBV19|-|TRBJ1-2|-
TGTGCCAGTAGTATGCGACCTTTTTTGGGAAGCGGCTACACCTTC
CASSMRPFLGSGYTF
>TRBV27|-|TRBJ1-5|-
TGTGCCAGCAGTCCCCCTGATCAGCCCCAGCATTTT
CASSPPDQPQHF
>TRBV7-3|few|TRBJ2-7|-
TGTGCCAGCAGCCGGTCCTACGAGCAGTACTTC
CASSRSYEQYF
>TRBV20-1|-|TRBJ2-7|TRBD1
TGCAGTGCTAGTCACAACAGGGGATCCTACGAGCAGTACTTC
CSASHNRGSYEQYF
>TRBV25-1|many|TRBJ1-4|-
TGTGCCAGCAGCAAAGGGACCTGGGCTAATGAAAAACTGTTTTTT
CASSKGTWANEKLFF
>TRBV7-2|once|TRBJ1-1|-
TGTGCCAGCACCCTTGGGGGGGTGAACACTGAAGCTTTCTTT
CASTLGGVNTEAFF
>TRBV7-9|-|TRBJ2-6|-
TGTGCCAGCGCATCCTCTGGGGCCAACGTCCTGACTTTC
CASASSGANVLTF
>TRBV19|-|TRBJ2-7|-
TGTGCCAGTAAGGGACTGGGGACGTACGAGCAGTACTTC
CASKGLGTYEQYF
>TRBV9|-|TRBJ2-3|-
TGTGCCACATCGAGGGGGGGGAGCACAGATACGCAGTATTTT
CATSRGGSTDTQYF
>TRBV9|-|TRBJ2-3|TRBD2
TGTGCCAGCAGCGAATCGTTCCGGGGACTAGCCCCAGATACGCAGTATTTT
CASSESFRGLAPDTQYF
>TRBV4-3|-|TRBJ2-1|-
TGCGCCAGCAGCCCCGGAGGACTTCTCTCCTACAATGAGCAGTTCTTC
CASSPGGLLSYNEQFF
>TRBV6-6|few|TRBJ1-3|-
TGTGCCAGCATCCCGGGCCCTTTCTCTGGAAACACCATATATTTT
CASIPGPFSGNTIYF
>TRBV6-5|few|TRBJ2-7|-
TGTGCCAGCAGTCGCGGACAGAAATTCTCCTACGAGCAGTACTTC
CASSRGQKFSYEQYF
>TRBV7-8|-|TRBJ2-6|-
TGTGCCAGCAGCTATCCGGGACTGGACTTCTCTGGGGCCAACGTCCTGACTTTC
CASSYPGLDFSGANVLTF
>TRBV5-1|-|TRBJ1-6|-
TGCGCCAGCAGCTTGACCGGGCAGGGAAACAATTCACCCCTCCACTTT
CASSLTGQGNNSPLHF
>TRBV28|-|TRBJ1-5|-
TGTGCCAGCAGTTCCCTCGGTCAGCCCCAGCATTTT
CASSSLGQPQHF